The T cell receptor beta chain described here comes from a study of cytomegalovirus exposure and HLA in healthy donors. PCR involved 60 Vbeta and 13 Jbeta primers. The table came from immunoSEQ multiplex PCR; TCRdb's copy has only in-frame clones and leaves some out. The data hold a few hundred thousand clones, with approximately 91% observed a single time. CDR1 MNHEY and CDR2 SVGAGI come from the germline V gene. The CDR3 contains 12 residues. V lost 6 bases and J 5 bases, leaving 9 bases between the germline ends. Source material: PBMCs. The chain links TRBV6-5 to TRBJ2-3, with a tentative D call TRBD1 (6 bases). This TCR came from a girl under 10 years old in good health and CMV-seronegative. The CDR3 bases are TGTGCCAGCAGAAGGGGGAAAGATACGCAGTATTTT. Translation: CASRRGKDTQYF.